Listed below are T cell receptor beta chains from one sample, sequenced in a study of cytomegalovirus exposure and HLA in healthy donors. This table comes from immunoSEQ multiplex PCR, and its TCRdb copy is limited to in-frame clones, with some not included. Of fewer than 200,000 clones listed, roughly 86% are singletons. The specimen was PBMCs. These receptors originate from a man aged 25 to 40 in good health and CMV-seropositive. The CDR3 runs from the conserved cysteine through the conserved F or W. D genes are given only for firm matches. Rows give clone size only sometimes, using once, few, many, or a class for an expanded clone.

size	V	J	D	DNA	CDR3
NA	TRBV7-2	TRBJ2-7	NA	TGTGCCAGCAGCTCAATCGAGGGGCACGAGCAGTACTTC	CASSSIEGHEQYF
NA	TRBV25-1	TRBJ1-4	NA	TGTGCCAGCAGTGAGGGTGTGGGGATTGAAAAACTGTTTTTT	CASSEGVGIEKLFF
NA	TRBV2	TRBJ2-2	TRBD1	TGTGCCAGTCGGGGACAGGGCCCCGGGGAGCTGTTTTTT	CASRGQGPGELFF
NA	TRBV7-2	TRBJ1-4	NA	TGTGCCAGCAGCGCTGACAGGCTTAATGAAAAACTGTTTTTT	CASSADRLNEKLFF
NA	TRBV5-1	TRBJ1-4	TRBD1	TGCGCCAGCAGCGAGCGACAGGGGGACGGGAAACTGTTTTTT	CASSERQGDGKLFF
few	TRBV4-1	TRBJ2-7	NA	TGCGCCAGCAGCCAGTCCTATACCTACGAGCAGTACTTC	CASSQSYTYEQYF
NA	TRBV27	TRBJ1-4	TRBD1	TGTGCCAGCAGCCTCGACAGGGGGCCGAATGAAAAACTGTTTTTT	CASSLDRGPNEKLFF
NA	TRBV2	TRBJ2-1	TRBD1	TGTGCCATCCTACACCAGGACAGGGGGCTCGCTGAGCAGTTCTTC	CAILHQDRGLAEQFF
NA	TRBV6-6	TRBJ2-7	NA	TGTGCCAACTCAGCGGGTTCCTCCTACGAGCAGTACTTC	CANSAGSSYEQYF
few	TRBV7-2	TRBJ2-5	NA	TGTGCCAGCAGCGAGACTAGGATATCTGGAGAGACCCAGTACTTC	CASSETRISGETQYF
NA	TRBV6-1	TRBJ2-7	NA	TGTGCCAGCAGTGGCCCCCGTCGCCTACGCCAATACGAGCAGTACTTC	CASSGPRRLRQYEQYF
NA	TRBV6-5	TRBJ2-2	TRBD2	TGTGCCAGCAGTTACCCCGGACTAGCAGGCACCGGGGAGCTGTTTTTT	CASSYPGLAGTGELFF